These 21 T cell receptor beta chains came from one sample sequenced in a study of cytomegalovirus exposure and HLA in healthy donors. The table came from immunoSEQ multiplex PCR; TCRdb's copy has only in-frame clones and leaves some out. In the table there are roughly 250,000 clones, approximately 83% of which are singletons. The sample was PBMCs. Receptor source: a young woman in good health and CMV-seropositive.

Regarding this clone: Other DNA sequences within the sample encode an identical CDR3. This rearrangement joins TRBV28 to TRBJ1-5, with TRBD1 matching over 10 bases. Germline assignment: CDR1 MDHEN and CDR2 SYDVKM. V was clipped by 4 bases and J by 6 bases; unmatched bases: 6. The CDR3 is made up of 15 amino acids. CDR3 in amino acids: CASSSDRGLGQPQHF. The CDR3 region has the DNA TGTGCCAGCAGTTCAGACAGGGGGCTTGGTCAGCCCCAGCATTTT.

The V gene is TRBV6-5, the J gene TRBJ2-7, with unresolved D. Between the trimmed V and J ends, which lost 2 bases and 7 bases, there was a span of 15 bases. This CDR3 contains 14 residues. The germline CDR1 and CDR2 sequences are MNHEY and SVGAGI. The CDR3 nucleotides are TGTGCCAGCAGTTACCCCGACCTTCTCGGGGAGCAGTACTTC. Amino acid sequence: CASSYPDLLGEQYF.

The chain joins TRBV7-6 to TRBJ2-1; 12 positions match TRBD2. Per germline, CDR1 SGHVS and CDR2 FNYEAQ. The CDR3 loop spans 17 amino acids. Trimming cost V 4 bases and J 2 bases; bases outside gene matches: 6. CDR3 sequence (DNA): TGTGCCAGCAGCTCATTCTCTAGCGGGAGGGCCTACAATGAGCAGTTCTTC. Translated, it gives CASSSFSSGRAYNEQFF.

This clone was observed at least ten times. The chain employs TRBV6-1 and TRBJ1-3, with a possible D match to TRBD1 (6 bases). Germline CDR1 reads MNHNS; CDR2 reads SASEGT. This CDR3 has 15 amino acids. V lost 1 base to trimming and J lost 0 bases, with 7 bases between them. CDR3 nucleotide sequence: TGTGCCAGCAGTGAAGAGACAGGCTCTGGAAACACCATATATTTT. Translated, it gives CASSEETGSGNTIYF.

This clone was recorded only once. This rearrangement joins TRBV6-1 to TRBJ2-5; TRBD2 matches 8 bases. The CDR3 loop spans 12 amino acids. V trimming: 5 bases; J trimming: 12 bases; junction bases outside the gene matches: 8. Germline V CDR1 and CDR2: MNHNS, SASEGT. This CDR3 is CASSSGGAGEYF. The CDR3 coding sequence is TGTGCCAGCAGTTCGGGGGGAGCGGGGGAGTACTTC.

This chain joins TRBV29-1 and TRBJ2-5, with TRBD1 identical over 8 bases. The CDR3 has 13 amino acids. Germline CDR1 SQVTM, CDR2 ANQGSEA. Trimming took 4 bases from V and 5 from J; bases not matched to a gene: 6. CDR3 bases: TGCAGCGTTGTCCAGGGGGCGGCCGAGACCCAGTACTTC. This translates into CSVVQGAAETQYF.

The chain combines TRBV6-5 with TRBJ2-1, with 8 bases that match TRBD1. V trimming: 4 bases; J trimming: 4 bases; junction bases outside the gene matches: 6. CDR3 length: 15 residues. Germline CDR1 is MNHEY and CDR2 is SVGAGI. Here the CDR3 DNA reads TGTGCCAGCAGTTTCGGACAGGGAGCGTACAATGAGCAGTTCTTC. The encoded protein is CASSFGQGAYNEQFF.

The chain combines TRBV28 with TRBJ2-5; D is possibly TRBD2 (6 bases). The V end was cut by 7 bases, the J end by 0 bases, with 12 bases between. This CDR3 contains 14 residues. Looked up from germline, CDR1 is MDHEN and CDR2 is SYDVKM. The CDR3 DNA reads TGTGCCAGCATCTGGGGGAGGTACCAAGAGACCCAGTACTTC. Translating it yields CASIWGRYQETQYF.

This clone was observed once. The genes are TRBV4-1 and TRBJ2-1, with 11 bases identical to TRBD2. There are 13 residues in the CDR3. The trim removed 9 bases at V and 8 bases at J, leaving 6 bases unmatched. The germline V gene encodes CDR1 MGHRA and CDR2 YSYEKL. CDR3 sequence reads: CASKLAGADEQFF. CDR3 coding DNA: TGCGCCAGTAAACTAGCGGGAGCCGATGAGCAGTTCTTC.

The chain employs TRBV4-1 and TRBJ1-2, with 7 bases lining up with TRBD1. V shed 3 bases, J shed 4 bases, and the junction held 11 bases outside the gene matches. In germline, CDR1 is MGHRA, CDR2 YSYEKL. The CDR3 extends over 16 amino acids. The CDR3 DNA sequence: TGCGCCAGCAGCCAGGACCCACAGGGGTTCGGCTATGGCTACACCTTC. It is translated as CASSQDPQGFGYGYTF.

This clone has just a few counts. V gene TRBV11-3 combines with J gene TRBJ2-3; 7 nucleotides align to TRBD2. The CDR3 consists of 12 residues. V lost 8 bases to trimming and J lost 2 bases; unmatched junction nucleotides: 1. The germline gives CDR1 SGHNT, CDR2 YENEEA. The CDR3 DNA is TGTGCCAGCGGGGACTACACAGATACGCAGTATTTT. The encoded protein is CASGDYTDTQYF.

J is TRBJ1-2 and V is TRBV19, with a tentative D call TRBD1 (6 bases). CDR1 and CDR2 (germline): LNHDA, SQIVND (reference sequence). V was pared by 5 bases and J by 13 bases, with 17 bases between. The CDR3 spans 12 residues. In DNA form, the CDR3 reads TGTGCCAGTAGTTTCCAGGGGCGCGGAGGCACCTTC. This sequence encodes CASSFQGRGGTF.

The chain employs TRBV5-5 and TRBJ2-7; 9 bases map to TRBD1. Looked up from germline, CDR1 is SGHKS and CDR2 is YYEKEE (reference sequence). The ends lost 2 bases at V and 6 bases at J; junction bases unmatched: 9. The CDR3 consists of 15 residues. The CDR3 DNA reads TGTGCCAGCAGCTTCCTGGGACAGGGTACGTTCGAGCAGTACTTC. Translation gives CASSFLGQGTFEQYF.

This clone has just one count. This chain uses TRBV19 with TRBJ1-4; D not certain. Germline V gives CDR1 LNHDA, CDR2 SQIVND (reference sequence). This CDR3 comprises 16 residues. Trimming pared 5 bases from V and 2 bases from J, leaving 15 bases between. CDR3 loop: CASSAPFGVTNEKLFF. As DNA, the CDR3 is TGTGCCAGTAGTGCCCCATTCGGGGTGACTAATGAAAAACTGTTTTTT. Using reference TRBV19 and TRBJ1-4 for the parts outside the CDR3, the full variable domain is DGGITQSPKYLFRKEGQNVTLSCEQNLNHDAMYWYRQDPGQGLRLIYYSQIVNDFQKGDIAEGYSVSREKKESFPLTVTSAQKNPTAFYLCASSAPFGVTNEKLFFGSGTQLSVL.

The CDR3 DNA is TGTGCCAGCAGTGTCGGGACTAGCGGCCAAGAGACCCAGTACTTC. As protein: CASSVGTSGQETQYF. This chain uses TRBV6-4 with TRBJ2-5, with TRBD2 matching 11 bases. The CDR3 is 15 amino acids. Trimming removed 4 bases from V and 1 base from J; junction bases left unmatched: 2. The germline V gene encodes CDR1 MRHNA and CDR2 SNTAGT.

The rearrangement joins TRBV19 to TRBJ2-7, with 9 positions matching TRBD1. After removal of 4 bases from V and 2 bases from J, the junction contained 3 bases not matched to a gene. In germline, CDR1 is LNHDA, CDR2 SQIVND (reference sequence). The CDR3 spans 14 residues. The CDR3 loop is CASSTGTGPYEQYF. In DNA, the CDR3 is TGTGCCAGTAGTACCGGGACAGGGCCCTACGAGCAGTACTTC.

The chain recombines TRBV11-3 with TRBJ2-2; 9 nucleotides agree with TRBD2. The CDR3 is made up of 15 amino acids. Per the germline V gene, CDR1 is SGHNT and CDR2 is YENEEA. The V and J ends lost 5 bases and 6 bases, in that order; junction bases with no gene match: 7. The CDR3 reads CASSPRGGRAGELFF. CDR3 DNA: TGTGCCAGCAGCCCAAGGGGCGGGAGGGCCGGGGAGCTGTTTTTT.

The CDR3 nucleotides read TGTGCCAGCAGTTTAGCGACCTACGAGCAGTACTTC. Its protein product is CASSLATYEQYF. V is TRBV28 and J is TRBJ2-7; D remains ambiguous. Trimming removed 2 bases at V and 2 bases at J, with 4 bases between. The CDR3 sequence is 12 residues long. Germline V gene lookup returns CDR1 MDHEN and CDR2 SYDVKM.

This rearrangement joins TRBV5-1 to TRBJ2-1, with D tentatively TRBD2 (6 bases). This CDR3 is 13 amino acids long. Trimming removed 5 bases at V and 8 bases at J, with 14 bases between. CDR1 is SGHRS and CDR2 is YFSETQ in the germline V gene. CDR3 bases: TGCGCCAGCAGGGCGGGCAGGGAGGATGAGCAGTTCTTC. Its translation is CASRAGREDEQFF.

The chain recombines TRBV11-2 with TRBJ2-1; 10 bases fit TRBD1. The CDR3 has 14 residues. Trimming at V came to 2 bases and at J to 11 bases, leaving 6 bases not matched to a gene. Germline assignment: CDR1 SGHAT and CDR2 FQNNGV. The CDR3 here is CASSLTGTGVQQFF. DNA of the CDR3: TGTGCCAGCAGCTTAACGGGGACAGGGGTACAGCAGTTCTTC.

V usage is TRBV28 and J usage is TRBJ1-4, with TRBD1 identical over 10 bases. Per germline, CDR1 MDHEN and CDR2 SYDVKM. V shed 0 bases, J shed 7 bases, and the junction held 8 bases outside the gene matches. The CDR3 is made up of 17 amino acids. The CDR3, as DNA: TGTGCCAGCAGTTTATGGACGCCCGGGACAGGGGCTGAAAAACTGTTTTTT. Amino acids: CASSLWTPGTGAEKLFF.